This T cell receptor (beta chain) stems from a study of prognosis after radiotherapy for stage I lung cancer. The CDR3 has 17 residues. Germline V gene lookup returns CDR1 SGHRS and CDR2 YFSETQ. Germline trimming cut 0 bases from V and 5 bases from J; bases unmatched to any gene: 4. Genomic DNA yielded TCR beta CDR3, amplified by two-round multiplex PCR. First-round PCR, the initial amplification, used primers specific to each TRBV and TRBJ gene. TCRdb processed the multiplex PCR reads anew with MiXCR; each CDR3 protein has one entry. The sample holds 25,000 to 35,000 distinct CDR3 sequences, 35% to 45% seen once.

The clonotype comes from a donor aged 50 or older with non-small cell lung cancer. The V gene is TRBV5-1, the J gene TRBJ2-2; 13 bases line up with TRBD2. The sequences come from PBMCs, collected before or after stereotactic body radiation therapy (not recorded which). CDR3 amino acids: CASSLEGTSGNTGELFF. CDR3 in DNA: TGCGCCAGCAGCTTGGAAGGGACTAGCGGGAATACCGGGGAGCTGTTTTTT.